These 15 T cell receptor beta chains share one sample of origin, sequenced in a study of cytomegalovirus exposure and HLA in healthy donors. 13 Jbeta primers and 60 Vbeta primers were used for the PCR. Produced via immunoSEQ multiplex PCR; TCRdb's table is partial and in-frame only. The sample has more than 140,000 clones; roughly 64% are singletons. The material sequenced was PBMCs. Receptors were obtained from a woman between 25 and 40 years old in good health and CMV-seropositive.

This clone was counted once. This CDR3 reads CASSLGLTRSTNEKLFF. DNA for the CDR3: TGTGCCAGCAGCTTAGGACTGACTAGATCAACTAATGAAAAACTGTTTTTT. The gene calls are TRBV5-4 and TRBJ1-4; the D is unclear. V was shortened by 2 bases and J by 0 bases, with 14 bases between the two germline ends. The CDR3 has 17 residues. CDR1 is SGHNT and CDR2 is YYREEE in the germline V gene (reference sequence).

The chain recombines TRBV7-9 with TRBJ2-5; D call uncertain. Germline V gene lookup returns CDR1 SEHNR and CDR2 FQNEAQ (reference sequence). V was pared by 1 base and J by 2 bases, with 5 bases between. This CDR3 is 13 amino acids long. This chain's CDR3 is CASSLVSQETQYF. The CDR3 region has the DNA TGTGCCAGCAGCTTAGTTTCGCAAGAGACCCAGTACTTC.

The rearrangement uses TRBV7-9 and TRBJ1-4; D is undetermined. The germline V and J ends were trimmed by 2 bases and 6 bases, with 7 bases remaining between them. CDR1 is SEHNR and CDR2 is FQNEAQ in the germline V gene (reference sequence). The CDR3 runs to 13 residues. The CDR3 sequence: CASSLPEDEKLFF. CDR3 coding DNA: TGTGCCAGCAGCTTACCTGAGGATGAAAAACTGTTTTTT. The whole variable domain, filled in from reference TRBV7-9 and TRBJ1-4, reads DTGVSQNPRHKITKRGQNVTFRCDPISEHNRLYWYRQTLGQGPEFLTYFQNEAQLEKSRLLSDRFSAERPKGSFSTLEIQRTEQGDSAMYLCASSLPEDEKLFFGSGTQLSVL.

The chain joins TRBV5-1 to TRBJ1-2, with 8 bases fitting TRBD1. The CDR3 is made up of 16 amino acids. CDR1 SGHRS and CDR2 YFSETQ come from the germline V gene. V was pared by 2 bases and J by 3 bases, with 9 bases of the junction left unmatched. CDR3 sequence reads: CASSLSQGGTDYGYTF. As DNA, the CDR3 is TGCGCCAGCAGCTTATCACAGGGGGGAACGGACTATGGCTACACCTTC. Variable domain in full (rest from reference TRBV5-1 and TRBJ1-2): KAGVTQTPRYLIKTRGQQVTLSCSPISGHRSVSWYQQTPGQGLQFLFEYFSETQRNKGNFPGRFSGRQFSNSRSEMNVSTLELGDSALYLCASSLSQGGTDYGYTFGSGTRLTVV.

The chain combines TRBV28 with TRBJ2-5; 9 nucleotides match TRBD2. This CDR3 contains 16 residues. Trimming took 3 bases from V and 2 from J; bases not matched to a gene: 7. CDR1 is MDHEN and CDR2 is SYDVKM in the germline V gene. The CDR3 bases are TGTGCCAGCAGTTTCCGGACTAGCGTACCTCAAGAGACCCAGTACTTC. This encodes CASSFRTSVPQETQYF.

This sequence joins TRBV19 and TRBJ2-1; 8 nucleotides match TRBD2. The CDR3 is 15 amino acids. The V gene's germline CDR1 is LNHDA and CDR2 SQIVND (reference sequence). V gave up 5 bases and J gave up 5 bases; unmatched junction bases: 8. The CDR3 DNA reads as TGTGCCAGTAGTTGGATGCGGGAGGTGAACAATGAGCAGTTCTTC. It is translated as CASSWMREVNNEQFF.

This clone was detected only a few times. The V and J genes are TRBV19 and TRBJ2-6, with a possible D match to TRBD1 (6 bases). This CDR3 has 17 amino acids. V lost 5 bases and J 1 base, leaving 15 bases between the germline ends. CDR1 LNHDA and CDR2 SQIVND come from the germline V gene (reference sequence). The CDR3 DNA reads TGTGCCAGTAGTCAAACTCACAGGGTTTCTGGGGCCAACGTCCTGACTTTC. As protein: CASSQTHRVSGANVLTF.

This clone was counted a few times. The V gene is TRBV4-1, the J gene TRBJ1-5, with 8 bases fitting TRBD1. Losses at the gene ends were 3 bases for V and 5 bases for J; bases not matched to a gene: 6. Germline loops: CDR1 MGHRA, CDR2 YSYEKL. This CDR3 is built from 15 residues. The DNA of the CDR3 is TGCGCCAGCAGCCATAGGACAGGGCAATATCAGCCCCAGCATTTT. Protein sequence: CASSHRTGQYQPQHF.

The J gene is TRBJ1-2, the V gene TRBV30; D remains unclear. V lost 0 bases and J lost 7, with 6 bases in between. This CDR3 contains 11 residues. The germline V gene has CDR1 GTSNPN and CDR2 SVGIG (reference sequence). The DNA of the CDR3 is TGTGCCTGGAGTGTACAGAGTGGCTACACCTTC. Translated, it gives CAWSVQSGYTF.

DNA for the CDR3: TGTGCCAGTAGTATAAGGAGACCGGACAGGCGATTTCTCTATAATTCACCCCTCCACTTT. As protein: CASSIRRPDRRFLYNSPLHF. The chain employs TRBV19 and TRBJ1-6; 7 bases map to TRBD1. The V gene end was trimmed by 2 bases and the J gene end by 3 bases; junction bases not matched to a gene: 16. The germline CDR1 and CDR2 sequences are LNHDA and SQIVND (reference sequence). The length of the CDR3 is 20 residues.

This clone was recorded once. The rearrangement links TRBV11-2 to TRBJ2-7, with 7 bases fitting TRBD2. V gave up 4 bases and J gave up 6 bases; unmatched junction bases: 3. The CDR3 has 12 residues. The V gene's germline CDR1 is SGHAT and CDR2 FQNNGV. CDR3 residues: CASSYGGSEQYF. The CDR3 region has the DNA TGTGCCAGCAGCTACGGGGGGAGCGAGCAGTACTTC.

This clone was counted a single time. The chain couples TRBV7-8 to TRBJ2-1; D is perhaps TRBD1 (9 bases). V lost 7 bases and J lost 1, with 14 bases in between. The CDR3 loop spans 15 amino acids. From germline, CDR1 is SGHVS and CDR2 FQNEAQ. CDR3 sequence: CASKRGTGSYNEQFF. CDR3 bases: TGTGCCAGCAAGCGGGGGACAGGGTCCTACAATGAGCAGTTCTTC. The whole variable domain, filled in from reference TRBV7-8 and TRBJ2-1, reads GAGVSQSPRYKVAKRGQDVALRCDPISGHVSLFWYQQALGQGPEFLTYFQNEAQLDKSGLPSDRFFAERPEGSVSTLKIQRTQQEDSAVYLCASKRGTGSYNEQFFGPGTRLTVL.

This clone was seen once. V usage is TRBV18 and J usage is TRBJ1-3; D is ambiguous. This CDR3 contains 16 residues. The germline CDR1 and CDR2 sequences are KGHSH and LQKENI. V lost 1 base to trimming and J lost 0 bases, with 10 bases between them. CDR3 sequence: CASSPQISSSGNTIYF. In DNA, the CDR3 is TGTGCCAGCTCACCACAAATTAGTAGCTCTGGAAACACCATATATTTT.

The chain links TRBV7-9 to TRBJ1-4; tentatively, D is TRBD1 (5 bases). This CDR3 comprises 16 residues. V shed 1 base and J shed 5 bases, with 14 bases lying between them. Germline V CDR1 and CDR2: SEHNR, FQNEAQ (reference sequence). The CDR3 coding sequence is TGTGCCAGCAGCTTAGTCTCCGGGGGTGGAAATGAAAAACTGTTTTTT. Protein product: CASSLVSGGGNEKLFF.

V gene TRBV7-2 combines with J gene TRBJ1-4, with a weak D call TRBD1 (6 bases). The CDR3 totals 15 residues. Germline V gene sequence: CDR1 SGHTA, CDR2 FQGNSA. The V end lost 1 base, the J end lost 2 bases, and 8 bases lay between the germline ends. CDR3: CASSLEGVTNEKLFF. CDR3 DNA sequence: TGTGCCAGCAGCTTAGAGGGGGTCACTAATGAAAAACTGTTTTTT.